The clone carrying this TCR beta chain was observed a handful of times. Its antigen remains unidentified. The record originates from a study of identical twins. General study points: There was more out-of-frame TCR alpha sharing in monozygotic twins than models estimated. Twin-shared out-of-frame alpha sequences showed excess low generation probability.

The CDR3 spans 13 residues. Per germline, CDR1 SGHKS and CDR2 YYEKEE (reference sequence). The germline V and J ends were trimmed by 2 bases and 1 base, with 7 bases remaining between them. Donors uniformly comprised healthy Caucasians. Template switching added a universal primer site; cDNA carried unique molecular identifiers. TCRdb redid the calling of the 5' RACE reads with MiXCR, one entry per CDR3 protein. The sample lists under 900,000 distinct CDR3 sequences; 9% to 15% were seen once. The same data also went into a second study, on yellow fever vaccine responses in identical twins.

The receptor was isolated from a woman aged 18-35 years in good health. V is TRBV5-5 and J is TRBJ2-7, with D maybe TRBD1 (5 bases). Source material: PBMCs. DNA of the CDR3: TGTGCCAGCAGCTTAAGACAGTCCTACGAGCAGTACTTC. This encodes CASSLRQSYEQYF.